The clone carrying this T cell receptor beta chain appeared a few times. Antigen unknown. V lost 0 bases to trimming and J lost 3 bases, with 8 bases between them. The CDR3 runs to 14 residues. The germline CDR1 and CDR2 sequences are SEHNR and FQNEAQ (reference sequence). RNA was extracted from whole blood without cell sorting, alongside germline DNA. The sample is drawn from a study of tumor-infiltrating lymphocytes in primary liver carcinoma. General study points: Lesser overlap characterized tumor-adjacent and tumor-blood pairs relative to tumor region pairs.

From around 530 ng of total RNA, TCR beta-specific cDNA was reverse-transcribed using a constant-region primer. Nested multiplex PCR, run for three rounds with slightly modified ARM-PCR, yielded TCR beta libraries. Both of the initial two PCR rounds ran for around 9 cycles and employed TRBV1-TRBV30 forward primers alongside a C-beta reverse primer. TCRdb re-analysed the multiplex PCR reads in MiXCR, keeping a single row per CDR3 protein. The profile shows around 330,000 distinct CDR3 sequences, roughly 60% of them singletons. The source of this sequence is a woman aged 25 to 39 with primary liver carcinoma and hepatitis B virus infection. This chain joins TRBV7-9 and TRBJ2-5; D gene unclear. The source material was peripheral blood. The DNA of the CDR3 is TGTGCCAGCAGCTTAGCGGAGCAAAAAGAGACCCAGTACTTC. Protein sequence: CASSLAEQKETQYF.